This T cell receptor beta chain came from a study of regulatory T cells in long-lasting Graves disease. Study as a whole: The study counted Graves' disease as persistent given over 5 years of antithyroid drugs and positive TSH receptor antibodies.

Sample time point: persistent/refractory GD, antithyroid drugs over 5 years with positive TRAb. There was RNA extracted from PBMCs, and the TCR library was made from it. The diagnosis of Graves' disease used American Thyroid Association guidelines. The peripheral blood volume drawn was around 9.6 milliliters, and it was collected into EDTA tubes. Trimming shortened V by 5 bases and J by 5 bases, and 15 bases separated the two germline ends. The germline CDR1 and CDR2 sequences are MDHEN and SYDVKM. The CDR3 consists of 14 residues. Arm-PCR with iRepertoire HTBI primers amplified the CDR3 regions for these TCR beta libraries. MiXCR, run by TCRdb on the multiplex PCR reads, gives a single entry per CDR3 protein. The repertoire consists of approximately 360,000 distinct CDR3 sequences, with roughly 24% occurring once and the leading ten covering under 35%.

The receptor comes from a woman in her thirties or forties with Graves disease. Sequenced here: peripheral blood mononuclear cells (PBMCs), sampled when the disease was refractory, from a patient treated with antithyroid drugs. This rearrangement joins TRBV28 to TRBJ2-5; D is ambiguous. CDR3 sequence: CASSLRTAGETQYF. CDR3 DNA: TGTGCCAGCAGTCTAAGGACCGCCGGTGAGACCCAGTACTTC.